This TCR beta chain was identified during a study of blood T cells in healthy people across ages. This clonotype was detected a few times. Alongside a J-beta primer mix, a sample-barcoded 5' primer served in a second PCR lasting about 7 to 12 cycles. TCRdb used MiXCR to reprocess the 5' RACE reads, holding one entry per CDR3 protein. The sample has 1,800,000 or so distinct CDR3 sequences; about 39% are singletons. Germline CDR1 reads SQVTM; CDR2 reads ANQGSEA. V was pared by 5 bases and J by 3 bases, with 2 bases of the junction left unmatched. The CDR3 extends over 12 amino acids. The chain joins TRBV29-1 to TRBJ2-7, with 9 bases aligning to TRBD1. Sequenced sample: blood. The sequence was collected from a human donor in good health. CDR3 DNA sequence: TGCAGCGTTACAGGGGGCGGCTACGAGCAGTACTTC. As protein: CSVTGGGYEQYF.